What follows are 24 T cell receptor beta chains derived from one specimen sequenced in a study of post-analysis software for immune sequencing data. Study findings and constraints: When patients were compared with controls, four to six TRBV segments were more frequent, TRBV5-6, TRBV5-1 and TRBV20-1 among them.

Antigens of these TCRs are unknown. Built from TCR beta cDNA, the libraries had unique molecular identifiers in them. TCRdb analysed the PCR reads with MiXCR anew, one entry per CDR3 protein. The sample consists of roughly 600,000 distinct CDR3 sequences, around 40% of them appearing once. The sample consisted of blood. These receptors were obtained from a girl between 10 and 17 years old with multiple sclerosis.

This clonotype was picked up a small number of times. The chain uses TRBV5-6 and TRBJ2-7; D is ambiguous. V was shortened by 4 bases and J by 2 bases, with 13 bases between the two germline ends. Germline V lookup: CDR1 SGHDT, CDR2 YYEEEE. CDR3 length: 14 amino acids. CDR3 sequence: CASSLVPGAYEQYF. The CDR3 DNA follows: TGTGCCAGCAGCCTCGTCCCCGGAGCCTACGAGCAGTACTTC.

This chain links TRBV7-8 with TRBJ2-6; no firm D call. The CDR3 totals 18 residues. Deletions cut 2 bases from V and 0 bases from J, with 14 bases between. Per the germline V gene, CDR1 is SGHVS and CDR2 is FQNEAQ. The CDR3 here is CASSLKGSFSSGANVLTF. In DNA form, the CDR3 reads TGTGCCAGCAGCTTAAAGGGCAGTTTTAGCTCTGGGGCCAACGTCCTGACTTTC.

The rearrangement joins TRBV7-9 to TRBJ2-3; D might be TRBD2 (6 bases). The CDR3 extends over 15 amino acids. V was trimmed by 1 base and J by 6 bases, leaving 14 bases between them. The germline gives CDR1 SEHNR, CDR2 FQNEAQ (reference sequence). CDR3 bases: TGTGCCAGCAGCTTAGACGGCAGGCTAGCGGATACGCAGTATTTT. Its protein is CASSLDGRLADTQYF.

This clonotype came up once. The chain combines TRBV5-1 with TRBJ2-1; D gene ambiguous. The CDR3 loop spans 15 amino acids. The V end was cut by 0 bases, the J end by 7 bases, with 14 bases between. The germline V gene encodes CDR1 SGHRS and CDR2 YFSETQ. In DNA form, the CDR3 reads TGCGCCAGCAGCTTGGCCTCGGCCATGGGGAATGAGCAGTTCTTC. It encodes CASSLASAMGNEQFF.

V is TRBV29-1 and J is TRBJ1-5; the D is unclear. V was cut by 4 bases and J by 0 bases, with 10 bases left in between. CDR1 and CDR2 (germline): SQVTM, ANQGSEA. The CDR3 is made up of 14 amino acids. Here the CDR3 reads CSVVTQNSNQPQHF. In DNA form, the CDR3 reads TGCAGCGTTGTTACACAGAATAGCAATCAGCCCCAGCATTTT.

This chain connects TRBV20-1 to TRBJ1-2; unclear D gene. V lost 2 bases and J lost 10, with 11 bases in between. The germline gives CDR1 DFQATT, CDR2 SNEGSKA (reference sequence). The CDR3 sequence is 11 residues long. CDR3 loop: CSARSGDDYTF. Written as DNA, the CDR3 is TGCAGTGCTAGATCCGGGGATGACTACACCTTC.

The V gene is TRBV29-1, the J gene TRBJ2-5; a weak D match, TRBD1 (5 bases). CDR3 length equals 13 residues. V was shortened by 1 base and J by 5 bases, with 11 bases between the two germline ends. Germline CDR1 is SQVTM and CDR2 is ANQGSEA. CDR3 in DNA: TGCAGCGTTGAAGTAAAGGGGTGGGAGACCCAGTACTTC. This sequence encodes CSVEVKGWETQYF.

The rearrangement joins TRBV7-2 to TRBJ2-5; no firm D call. The germline gives CDR1 SGHTA, CDR2 FQGNSA. With 0 bases removed from V and 9 bases from J, the gap between germline ends came to 11 bases. This CDR3 contains 13 residues. CDR3 bases: TGTGCCAGCAGCTTAGCGCTGGTCCCCCCCCAGTACTTC. Its translation is CASSLALVPPQYF.

The rearrangement links TRBV6-5 to TRBJ2-6; TRBD1 aligns across 9 bases. This CDR3 region has 20 residues. The trim removed 0 bases at V and 0 bases at J, leaving 9 bases unmatched. The V gene's germline CDR1 is MNHEY and CDR2 SVGAGI. The DNA for the CDR3 is TGTGCCAGCAGTTACTCGAGGGGGACAGGGTTCCACTCTGGGGCCAACGTCCTGACTTTC. The encoded protein is CASSYSRGTGFHSGANVLTF.

This clonotype was detected a few times. The J gene is TRBJ2-7, the V gene TRBV12-3 or TRBV12-4; the D gene could be TRBD1 or TRBD2 (5 bases each). The CDR3 length is 13 residues. Trimming pared 5 bases from V and 6 bases from J, leaving 14 bases between. The CDR3 DNA sequence: TGTGCCAGCAGTCCTTTGGCGAGGGGCGAGCAGTACTTC. Translating it yields CASSPLARGEQYF.

This clonotype was detected only a few times. The V gene is TRBV7-8, the J gene TRBJ1-2; D not certain. The V end lost 1 base, the J end lost 8 bases, and 17 bases lay between the germline ends. This CDR3 contains 15 residues. The germline V gene has CDR1 SGHVS and CDR2 FQNEAQ. The CDR3 here is CASSLGPSNYGGYTF. The CDR3 DNA is TGTGCCAGCAGCTTAGGACCATCTAACTATGGAGGCTACACCTTC.

This clonotype was detected only a few times. This chain uses TRBV12-3 or TRBV12-4 with TRBJ2-7; D unresolved. V was cut by 8 bases and J by 4 bases, with 6 bases left in between. This CDR3 region has 10 residues. The DNA of the CDR3 is TGTGCCAGCGCCTATTACGAGCAGTACTTC. This gives the protein CASAYYEQYF.

This clonotype occurred a few times. V is TRBV6-5 and J is TRBJ2-7, with 8 nucleotides matching TRBD2. V shed 6 bases and J 6 bases; nucleotides not matched to a gene: 13. Germline CDR1 and CDR2: MNHEY and SVGAGI. The CDR3 is 15 residues long. CDR3 region: CASSPGPSGSIEQYF. Written as DNA, the CDR3 is TGTGCCAGCAGCCCGGGGCCCAGCGGGAGTATCGAGCAGTACTTC.

The gene calls are TRBV12-3 or TRBV12-4 and TRBJ2-2, with D possibly matching TRBD2 (6 bases). Trimming took 7 bases from V and 3 from J, leaving 18 bases between them. The CDR3 contains 16 residues. This CDR3 is CASTKIGGEDTGELFF. The CDR3 nucleotides read TGTGCCAGCACCAAGATAGGTGGGGAGGACACCGGGGAGCTGTTTTTT.

Only a few counts were recorded for this clonotype. The rearrangement links TRBV6-4 to TRBJ2-7, with TRBD1 identical over 11 bases. Looked up from germline, CDR1 is MRHNA and CDR2 is SNTAGT. The V and J ends lost 0 bases and 7 bases, in that order; junction bases with no gene match: 5. This CDR3 is 15 amino acids long. The CDR3 nucleotides are TGTGCCAGCAGTGACTCCGGGACAGGGGGGAATGAGCAGTACTTC. This codes for CASSDSGTGGNEQYF.

A few counts support this clonotype. V and J are TRBV4-1 and TRBJ2-7; TRBD2 aligns across 10 bases. Germline V gene data show CDR1 as MGHRA and CDR2 as YSYEKL. J gave up 2 bases and V 3 bases, and 16 bases lay outside the gene matches. CDR3 size: 19 residues. The CDR3 nucleotides read TGCGCCAGCAGCCAGTTACCTCCGGGACTAGCGAGGAGAACCTACGAGCAGTACTTC. It is translated as CASSQLPPGLARRTYEQYF.

CDR3 bases: TGTGCCTGGAGCGCCCTGAGTTCGAGGGTGCGCACAGATACGCAGTATTTT. Translated, it gives CAWSALSSRVRTDTQYF. V gene TRBV30 combines with J gene TRBJ2-3; D possibly corresponds to TRBD2 (5 bases). This CDR3 is 17 amino acids long. Germline values: CDR1 GTSNPN, CDR2 SVGIG (reference sequence). V lost 3 bases to trimming and J lost 1 base, with 20 bases between them.

The rearrangement uses TRBV5-6 and TRBJ2-7, with a possible D match to TRBD1 (6 bases). CDR3 length equals 15 residues. Trimming removed 4 bases at V and 2 bases at J, with 16 bases between. From germline, CDR1 is SGHDT and CDR2 YYEEEE. CDR3 bases: TGTGCCAGCAGCACCTCCCCGGGGACACCCTACGAGCAGTACTTC. Translation: CASSTSPGTPYEQYF.

The chain carries TRBV12-3 or TRBV12-4 and TRBJ1-1; D not resolved. This CDR3 is 11 amino acids long. Between the trimmed V and J ends, which lost 11 bases and 13 bases, there was a span of 20 bases. CDR3 loop: CAGRGDRKDFF. The CDR3 DNA follows: TGTGCCGGGCGGGGAGATAGAAAGGATTTCTTT.

This clonotype was picked up a small number of times. The chain recombines TRBV5-6 with TRBJ2-7; 12 bases are shared with TRBD1. V was pared by 1 base and J by 7 bases, with 6 bases of the junction left unmatched. The V gene's germline CDR1 is SGHDT and CDR2 YYEEEE. The CDR3 has 15 residues. CDR3 residues: CASSLPGTGGQEQYF. The CDR3 nucleotides are TGTGCCAGCAGCTTGCCCGGGACAGGGGGCCAAGAGCAGTACTTC.

The chain joins TRBV5-1 to TRBJ2-1; 9 positions agree with TRBD1. The J call may be faulty, since TRBJ2-7 better matches the DNA end. CDR1 and CDR2 (germline): SGHRS, YFSETQ. The CDR3 loop spans 16 amino acids. The CDR3 DNA reads TGCGCCAGCAGCTTGGTCCTGGGGACAGGGATCCACGAGCAGTACTTC. As protein: CASSLVLGTGIHEQYF.

The chain links TRBV19 to TRBJ2-3, with D perhaps TRBD2 (5 bases). The CDR3 covers 14 residues. V was pared by 6 bases and J by 0 bases, with 10 bases between. Per the germline V gene, CDR1 is LNHDA and CDR2 is SQIVND (reference sequence). The CDR3 here is CASRSRTSTDTQYF. Written as DNA, the CDR3 is TGTGCCAGTAGGAGTCGGACTAGCACAGATACGCAGTATTTT. The variable domain in full, completed from reference TRBV19 and TRBJ2-3, reads DGGITQSPKYLFRKEGQNVTLSCEQNLNHDAMYWYRQDPGQGLRLIYYSQIVNDFQKGDIAEGYSVSREKKESFPLTVTSAQKNPTAFYLCASRSRTSTDTQYFGPGTRLTVL.

This chain connects TRBV5-1 to TRBJ2-7; possibly TRBD2 for D (5 bases). The J call may be in error: the DNA end matches TRBJ2-5 better. Germline-derived CDR1 and CDR2 are SGHRS and YFSETQ. The CDR3 is made up of 13 amino acids. Here the CDR3 reads CASKLGGGETQYF. Written as DNA, the CDR3 is TGCGCCAGCAAACTAGGAGGAGGAGAGACCCAGTACTTC.

This clonotype was counted between two and nine times. The genes are TRBV6-5 and TRBJ2-3; a weak D match, TRBD2 (6 bases). The germline gives CDR1 MNHEY, CDR2 SVGAGI. Trimming cost V 4 bases and J 6 bases, with 11 bases left between them. The CDR3 has 13 amino acids. The CDR3 region has the DNA TGTGCCAGCAGTTCGGAGGGGTGGGATACGCAGTATTTT. This sequence encodes CASSSEGWDTQYF.